Each of the 4 T cell receptor beta chains below was sequenced from the same sample in a study of identifying expanded T cells in peripheral blood. Sequenced by immunoSEQ multiplex PCR; TCRdb stores in-frame clones only, minus some. Of 85,000 to 120,000 clones in the sample, around 89% were seen once. Sequencing was done on a sample of blood. Every receptor here comes from a person between 18 and 75 years old in good health.

The rearrangement joins TRBV30 to TRBJ1-4; the D gene is possibly TRBD1 (6 bases). The germline V gene has CDR1 GTSNPN and CDR2 SVGIG (reference sequence). The CDR3 spans 14 residues. With 2 bases removed from V and 8 bases from J, the gap between germline ends came to 15 bases. DNA of the CDR3: TGTGCCTGGAGTCCTACAGGGTTGGGCGAAAAACTGTTTTTT. Translated: CAWSPTGLGEKLFF.

The chain uses TRBV19 and TRBJ2-7; TRBD1 aligns across 7 bases. The CDR3 spans 15 residues. Trimming at V came to 4 bases and at J to 3 bases, leaving 9 bases not matched to a gene. Germline assignment: CDR1 LNHDA and CDR2 SQIVND (reference sequence). The CDR3 reads CASSTQQGSIYEQYF. In DNA form, the CDR3 reads TGTGCCAGTAGTACACAACAGGGGTCTATCTACGAGCAGTACTTC.

This clone was seen a single time. This sequence joins TRBV30 and TRBJ1-4; D is possibly TRBD1 (6 bases). This CDR3 region has 12 residues. V lost 5 bases and J lost 14, with 18 bases in between. Germline-derived CDR1 and CDR2 are GTSNPN and SVGIG (reference sequence). The CDR3 DNA follows: TGTGCCTGGGGGGGGCGCGGGATGATCCTGTTTTTT. It translates to CAWGGRGMILFF.

The rearrangement uses TRBV5-1 and TRBJ2-3; 9 bases agree with TRBD2. The CDR3 spans 14 residues. The V segment lost 7 bases and the J segment 1 base; nucleotides outside the gene matches: 4. Germline assignment: CDR1 SGHRS and CDR2 YFSETQ. CDR3 DNA: TGCGCCAGCTCGACTAGCGGAGGCACAGATACGCAGTATTTT. Its protein product is CASSTSGGTDTQYF.